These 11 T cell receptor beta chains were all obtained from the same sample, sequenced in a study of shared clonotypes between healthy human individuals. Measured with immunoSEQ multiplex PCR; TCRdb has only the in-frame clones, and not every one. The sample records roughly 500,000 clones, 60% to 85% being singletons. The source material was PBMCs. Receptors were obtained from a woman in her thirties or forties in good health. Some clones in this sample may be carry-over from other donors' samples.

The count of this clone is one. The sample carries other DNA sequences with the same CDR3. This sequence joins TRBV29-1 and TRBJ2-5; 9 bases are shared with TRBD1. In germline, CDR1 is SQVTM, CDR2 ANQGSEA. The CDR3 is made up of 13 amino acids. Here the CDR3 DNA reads TGCAGTGTGACAGGGGGGGTTGGAGAGACCCAGTACTTC. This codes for CSVTGGVGETQYF.

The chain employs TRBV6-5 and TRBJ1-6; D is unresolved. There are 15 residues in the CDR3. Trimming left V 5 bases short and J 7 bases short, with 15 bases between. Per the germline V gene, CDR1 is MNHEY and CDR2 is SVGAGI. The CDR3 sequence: CASSRILGNNSPLHF. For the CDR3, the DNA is TGTGCCAGCAGTCGGATCCTTGGGAACAATTCACCCCTCCACTTT.

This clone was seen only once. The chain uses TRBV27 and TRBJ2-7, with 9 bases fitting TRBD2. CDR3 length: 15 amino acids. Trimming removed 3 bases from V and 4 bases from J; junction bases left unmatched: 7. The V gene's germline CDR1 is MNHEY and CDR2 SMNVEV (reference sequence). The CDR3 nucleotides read TGTGCCAGCAGTTTTAAGTCTAGCGGGGCGTACGAGCAGTACTTC. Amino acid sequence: CASSFKSSGAYEQYF.

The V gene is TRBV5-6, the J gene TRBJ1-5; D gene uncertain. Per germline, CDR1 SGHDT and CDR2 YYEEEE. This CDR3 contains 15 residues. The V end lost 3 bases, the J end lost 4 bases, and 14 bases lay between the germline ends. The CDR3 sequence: CASSSGTGPNQPQHF. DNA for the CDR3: TGTGCCAGCAGCTCGGGTACCGGGCCGAATCAGCCCCAGCATTTT.

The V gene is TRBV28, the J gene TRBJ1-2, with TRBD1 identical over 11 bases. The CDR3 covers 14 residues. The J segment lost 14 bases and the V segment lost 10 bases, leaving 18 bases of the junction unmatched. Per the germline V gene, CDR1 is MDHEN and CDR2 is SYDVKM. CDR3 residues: CATLAIVGQGVGTF. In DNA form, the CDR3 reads TGTGCCACCCTCGCGATAGTGGGACAGGGGGTAGGGACCTTC.

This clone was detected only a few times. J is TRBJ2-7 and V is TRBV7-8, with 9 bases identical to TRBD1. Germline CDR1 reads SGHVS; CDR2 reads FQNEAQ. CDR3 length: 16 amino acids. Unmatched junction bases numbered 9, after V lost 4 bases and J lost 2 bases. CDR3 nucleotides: TGTGCCAGCAGCTCAGCCCCCCGGGACAGGGCCTACGAGCAGTACTTC. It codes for CASSSAPRDRAYEQYF.

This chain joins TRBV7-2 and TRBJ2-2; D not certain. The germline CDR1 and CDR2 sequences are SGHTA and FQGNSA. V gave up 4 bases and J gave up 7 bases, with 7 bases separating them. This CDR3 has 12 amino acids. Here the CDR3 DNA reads TGTGCCAGCAGCTCTCTCAGCGGGGAGCTGTTTTTT. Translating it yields CASSSLSGELFF.

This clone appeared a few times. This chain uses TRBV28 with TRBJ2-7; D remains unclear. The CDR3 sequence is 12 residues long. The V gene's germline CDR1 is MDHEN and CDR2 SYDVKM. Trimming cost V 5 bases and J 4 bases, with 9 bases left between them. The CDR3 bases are TGTGCCAGCAGTCGACTCCTATACGAGCAGTACTTC. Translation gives CASSRLLYEQYF. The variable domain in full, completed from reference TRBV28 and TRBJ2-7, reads DVKVTQSSRYLVKRTGEKVFLECVQDMDHENMFWYRQDPGLGLRLIYFSYDVKMKEKGDIPEGYSVSREKKERFSLILESASTNQTSMYLCASSRLLYEQYFGPGTRLTVT.

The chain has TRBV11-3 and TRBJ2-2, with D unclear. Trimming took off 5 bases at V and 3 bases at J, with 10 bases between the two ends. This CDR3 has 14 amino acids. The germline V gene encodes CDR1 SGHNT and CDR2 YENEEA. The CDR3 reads CASSRERDTGELFF. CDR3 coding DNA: TGTGCCAGCAGCCGTGAGCGAGACACCGGGGAGCTGTTTTTT.

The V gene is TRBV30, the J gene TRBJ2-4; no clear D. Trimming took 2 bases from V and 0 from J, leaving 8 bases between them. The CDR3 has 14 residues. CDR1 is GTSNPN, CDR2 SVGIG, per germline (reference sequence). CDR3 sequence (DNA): TGTGCCTGGAGTAAGGACCTAGCCAAAAACATTCAGTACTTC. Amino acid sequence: CAWSKDLAKNIQYF.

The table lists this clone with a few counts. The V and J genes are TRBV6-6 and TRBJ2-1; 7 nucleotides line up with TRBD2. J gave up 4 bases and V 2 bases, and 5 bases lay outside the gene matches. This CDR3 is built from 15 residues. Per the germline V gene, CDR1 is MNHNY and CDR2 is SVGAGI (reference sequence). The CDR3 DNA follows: TGTGCCAGCAGTTACCCTGGTAGCGGGTACAATGAGCAGTTCTTC. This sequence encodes CASSYPGSGYNEQFF.